The present TCR beta chain was sequenced within a study of blood T cell repertoires in COVID-19. Overall study context: Nucleic acid was either cDNA or gDNA, and it came from T cells, B-cell-depleted T cells, or PBMCs.

This CDR3 comprises 15 residues. The ends were cut back, 7 bases at V and 4 bases at J, with 19 bases in the middle. In germline, CDR1 is MDHEN, CDR2 SYDVKM. Sequenced by immunoSEQ multiplex PCR; TCRdb stores in-frame clones only, minus some. The data contain around 24,000 clones, nearly 90% of them singletons. This clone was seen a single time. The chain is built from TRBV28 and TRBJ2-5, with D possibly TRBD2 on 6 matching bases. Sequenced input: peripheral blood. The origin of this receptor is a man aged 65 to 79 with acute or convalescent COVID-19. CDR3 residues: CASISGRGGSETQYF. The DNA for the CDR3 is TGTGCCAGCATAAGTGGAAGGGGAGGATCAGAGACCCAGTACTTC.